The T cell receptor beta chain under discussion was sequenced for a study of CD8 T cells in Susac syndrome. TCR beta sequencing covered blood CD8+ and CD4+ T cells. RNA, at roughly 0.45 to 1 ug, was reverse transcribed with random hexamers. Coverage of TCR beta CDR3 amplification by immunoSEQ multiplex PCR extended to 54 Vbeta and 13 Jbeta. A single record per CDR3 protein comes from TCRdb applying MiXCR to the immunoSEQ multiplex PCR reads. The profile shows fewer than 350,000 distinct CDR3 sequences, 65% to 90% of them singletons. V lost 5 bases, J lost 5 bases, and 8 bases stayed unmatched. This CDR3 comprises 14 residues. Germline loops: CDR1 SEHNR, CDR2 FQNEAQ (reference sequence).

Specimen: CD8+ T cells from PBMCs. The genes are TRBV7-9 and TRBJ1-2; TRBD1 aligns across 7 bases. This receptor was taken from a human donor with multiple sclerosis. The CDR3 region has the DNA TGTGCCAGCAGCCCCCCGGGACAGTATTATGGCTACACCTTC. It translates to CASSPPGQYYGYTF.